Presented here are 9 T cell receptor beta chains from one specimen sequenced in a study of T cell repertoires in cytomegalovirus infection. TCRdb used MiXCR to reprocess the reads, holding one entry per CDR3 protein. Of approximately 100,000 distinct CDR3 sequences in the sample, about 22% were seen once. Sequenced sample: CD8+ T cells from PBMCs. The receptors originated from a human donor in good health (CMV status not recorded). Some clones in this sample may be carry-over from other donors' samples.

V usage is TRBV20-1 and J usage is TRBJ2-5; 8 bases are a match to TRBD2. CDR1 and CDR2 from the germline V gene are DFQATT and SNEGSKA (reference sequence). The CDR3 consists of 14 residues. Trimming cost V 0 bases and J 5 bases; bases outside gene matches: 5. CDR3 coding DNA: TGCAGTGCTAGAGATCAACGGGGGGGGGAGACCCAGTACTTC. Its translation: CSARDQRGGETQYF.

This clonotype was counted ten times or more. The V call is TRBV7-4, the J call TRBJ2-7, with a weak D call TRBD1 (6 bases). V was cut by 7 bases and J by 3 bases, with 22 bases left in between. Germline lookup yields CDR1 SGHVT and CDR2 SQSDAQ. The CDR3 runs 16 residues. The CDR3 loop reads CASTPGSSGQFYEQYF. In nucleotides, the CDR3 is TGTGCCAGCACTCCCGGTTCGTCCGGACAGTTCTACGAGCAGTACTTC. The entire variable domain, with the rest obtained from reference TRBV7-4 and TRBJ2-7, is as follows: GAGVSQSPRYKVAKRGRDVALRCDSISGHVTLYWYRQTLGQGSEVLTYSQSDAQRDKSGRPSGRFSAERPERSVSTLKIQRTEQGDSAVYLCASTPGSSGQFYEQYFGPGTRLTVT.

The V and J genes are TRBV27 and TRBJ2-1; 11 bases are a match to TRBD2. The CDR3 consists of 17 residues. Unmatched junction bases numbered 12, after V lost 5 bases and J lost 6 bases. Germline CDR1 is MNHEY and CDR2 is SMNVEV (reference sequence). The CDR3: CASSVPTLAGDVNEQFF. For the CDR3, the DNA is TGTGCCAGCAGTGTACCCACACTAGCGGGGGACGTCAATGAGCAGTTCTTC.

There are a few counts of this clonotype. The chain has TRBV11-1 and TRBJ2-5, with D unclear. Germline V gene data show CDR1 as SGHAT and CDR2 as FQDESV (reference sequence). Trimming stripped 5 bases from V and 3 bases from J, with 13 bases between. The CDR3 totals 14 residues. The DNA for the CDR3 is TGTGCCAGCAGCCTATATCACCGGGAAGAGACCCAGTACTTC. This encodes CASSLYHREETQYF.

Remarks on this clonotype: Just one base apart from a much larger clone, this may be a read error. The V and J genes are TRBV7-2 and TRBJ2-1, with D possibly TRBD2 on 6 matching bases. The CDR3 has 11 residues. Germline CDR1 reads SGHTA; CDR2 reads FQGNSA. V was cut by 4 bases and J by 9 bases, with 7 bases left in between. The CDR3 region is CASSCGVEQFF. The CDR3 DNA is TGTGCCAGCAGCTGCGGGGTTGAGCAGTTCTTC.

This clonotype has only a few counts. The genes are TRBV20-1 and TRBJ2-7; perhaps TRBD2 as D (5 bases). Per the germline V gene, CDR1 is DFQATT and CDR2 is SNEGSKA (reference sequence). The CDR3 runs to 14 residues. The CDR3 region is CSLLNPARGYEQYF. Written as DNA, the CDR3 is TGCAGCCTCCTCAATCCCGCCCGGGGATACGAGCAGTACTTC.

The chain recombines TRBV6-2 or TRBV6-3 with TRBJ2-7; D remains ambiguous. Trimming pared 5 bases from V and 4 bases from J, leaving 9 bases between. CDR3 length: 12 amino acids. The germline gives CDR1 MNHEY, CDR2 SVGEGT. The CDR3 nucleotides are TGTGCCAGCAGTGGGCCAGCTTACGAGCAGTACTTC. This translates into CASSGPAYEQYF.

In this sample, this clonotype turned up a few times. The chain links TRBV4-2 to TRBJ2-5; D is uncertain. V lost 1 base and J 5 bases, leaving 8 bases between the germline ends. CDR3 size: 13 residues. Germline-derived CDR1 and CDR2 are LGHNA and YNFKEQ. The DNA for the CDR3 is TGTGCCAGCAGCCAAGGATCGGTGGAGACCCAGTACTTC. Its protein product is CASSQGSVETQYF.

V gene TRBV7-9 combines with J gene TRBJ2-3; D may be TRBD1 (6 bases). This CDR3 comprises 11 residues. V was pared by 8 bases and J by 9 bases, with 12 bases between. Per germline, CDR1 SEHNR and CDR2 FQNEAQ (reference sequence). The DNA of the CDR3 is TGTGCCAGCGAGCCGACAGGCACGCAGTATTTT. It codes for CASEPTGTQYF.